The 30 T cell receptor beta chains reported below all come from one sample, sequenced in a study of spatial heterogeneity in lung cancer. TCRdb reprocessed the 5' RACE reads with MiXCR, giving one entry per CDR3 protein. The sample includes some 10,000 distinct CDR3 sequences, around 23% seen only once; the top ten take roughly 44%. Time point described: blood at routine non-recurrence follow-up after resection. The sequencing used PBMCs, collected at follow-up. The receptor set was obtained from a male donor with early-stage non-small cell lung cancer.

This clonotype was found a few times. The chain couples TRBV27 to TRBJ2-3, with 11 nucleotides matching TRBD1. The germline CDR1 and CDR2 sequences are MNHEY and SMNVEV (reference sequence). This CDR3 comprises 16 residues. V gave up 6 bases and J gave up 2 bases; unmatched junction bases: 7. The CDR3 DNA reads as TGTGCCAGCAGAAAGGGACAGGGGGTTTTCACAGATACGCAGTATTTT. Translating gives CASRKGQGVFTDTQYF.

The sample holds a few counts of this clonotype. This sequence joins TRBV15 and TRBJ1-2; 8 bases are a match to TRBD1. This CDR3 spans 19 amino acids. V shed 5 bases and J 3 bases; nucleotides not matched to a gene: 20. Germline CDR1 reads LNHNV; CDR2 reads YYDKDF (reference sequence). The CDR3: CATSPEIGQGARRDYGYTF. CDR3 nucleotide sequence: TGTGCCACCAGCCCAGAGATAGGGCAGGGGGCGCGTCGGGACTATGGCTACACCTTC.

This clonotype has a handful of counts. The CDR3 is CSASRGDGVSPLHF. CDR3 DNA: TGCAGTGCGTCCCGGGGGGACGGCGTTTCACCCCTCCACTTT. V is TRBV20-1 and J is TRBJ1-6, with a tentative D call TRBD1 (5 bases). Germline V lookup: CDR1 DFQATT, CDR2 SNEGSKA (reference sequence). The CDR3 covers 14 residues. Trimming removed 6 bases at V and 9 bases at J, with 18 bases between.

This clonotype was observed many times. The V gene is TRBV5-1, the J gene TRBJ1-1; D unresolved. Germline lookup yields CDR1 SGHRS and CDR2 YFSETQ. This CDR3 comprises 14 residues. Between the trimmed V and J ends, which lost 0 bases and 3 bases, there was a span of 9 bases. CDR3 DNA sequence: TGCGCCAGCAGCTTGGACAACCAGGACACTGAAGCTTTCTTT. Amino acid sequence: CASSLDNQDTEAFF.

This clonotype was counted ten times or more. This CDR3 reads CASSFTLAALSYEQYF. Here the CDR3 DNA reads TGTGCCAGCAGTTTCACACTAGCGGCCCTTTCCTACGAGCAGTACTTC. The rearrangement links TRBV28 to TRBJ2-7; 8 bases are a match to TRBD2. This CDR3 is built from 16 residues. Germline V gene sequence: CDR1 MDHEN, CDR2 SYDVKM. Trimming at V came to 3 bases and at J to 1 base, leaving 8 bases not matched to a gene.

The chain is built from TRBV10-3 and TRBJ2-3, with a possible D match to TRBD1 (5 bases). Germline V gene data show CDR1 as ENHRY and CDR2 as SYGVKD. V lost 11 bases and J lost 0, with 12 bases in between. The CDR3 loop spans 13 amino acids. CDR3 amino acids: CASGQASTDTQYF. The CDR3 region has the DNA TGTGCCTCAGGGCAGGCTAGCACAGATACGCAGTATTTT.

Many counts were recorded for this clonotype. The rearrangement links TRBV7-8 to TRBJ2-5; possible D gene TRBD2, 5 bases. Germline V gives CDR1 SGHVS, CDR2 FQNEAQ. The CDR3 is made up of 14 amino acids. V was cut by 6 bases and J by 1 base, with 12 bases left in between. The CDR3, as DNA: TGTGCCAGCAGTCGGGGTCGGGGCCAAGAGACCCAGTACTTC. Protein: CASSRGRGQETQYF.

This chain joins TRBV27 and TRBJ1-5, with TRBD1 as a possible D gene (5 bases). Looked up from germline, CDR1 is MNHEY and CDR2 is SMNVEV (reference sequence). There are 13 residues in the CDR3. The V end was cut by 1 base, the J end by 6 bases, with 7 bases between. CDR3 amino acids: CASSLFGTQPQHF. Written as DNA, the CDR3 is TGTGCCAGCAGTTTATTTGGGACTCAGCCCCAGCATTTT.

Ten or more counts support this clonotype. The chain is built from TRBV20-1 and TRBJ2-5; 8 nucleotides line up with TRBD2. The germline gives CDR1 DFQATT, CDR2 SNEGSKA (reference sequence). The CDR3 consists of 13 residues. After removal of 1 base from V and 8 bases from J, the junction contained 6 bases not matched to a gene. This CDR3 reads CSARVSGGATQYF. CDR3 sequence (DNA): TGCAGTGCTAGAGTATCGGGAGGGGCCACCCAGTACTTC.

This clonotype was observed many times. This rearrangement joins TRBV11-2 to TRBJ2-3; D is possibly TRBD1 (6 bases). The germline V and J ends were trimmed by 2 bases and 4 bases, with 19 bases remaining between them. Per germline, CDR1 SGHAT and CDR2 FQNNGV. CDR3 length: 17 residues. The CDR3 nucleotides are TGTGCCAGCAGCTTATCGTGGGGCAGGGGCGGTGCAGATACGCAGTATTTT. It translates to CASSLSWGRGGADTQYF.

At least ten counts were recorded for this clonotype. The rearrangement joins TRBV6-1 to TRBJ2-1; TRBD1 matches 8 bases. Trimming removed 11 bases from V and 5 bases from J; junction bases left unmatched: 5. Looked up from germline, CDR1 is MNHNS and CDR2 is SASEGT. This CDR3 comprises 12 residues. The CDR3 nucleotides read TGTGCCGGGGGACAGGTGAACAATGAGCAGTTCTTC. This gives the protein CAGGQVNNEQFF.

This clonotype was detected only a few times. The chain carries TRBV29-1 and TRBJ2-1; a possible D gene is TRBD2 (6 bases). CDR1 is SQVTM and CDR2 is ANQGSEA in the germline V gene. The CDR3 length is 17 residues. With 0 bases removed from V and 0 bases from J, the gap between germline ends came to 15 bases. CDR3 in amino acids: CSVEDNAGKSSYNEQFF. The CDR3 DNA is TGCAGCGTTGAAGATAATGCGGGAAAAAGCTCCTACAATGAGCAGTTCTTC.

CDR3 in amino acids: CASRLRTGGYEQYF. DNA for the CDR3: TGTGCCAGCAGACTTCGGACAGGGGGTTACGAGCAGTACTTC. The rearrangement uses TRBV28 and TRBJ2-7; 10 nucleotides align to TRBD1. The germline gives CDR1 MDHEN, CDR2 SYDVKM. This CDR3 is 14 amino acids long. Losses at the gene ends were 6 bases for V and 4 bases for J; bases not matched to a gene: 6.

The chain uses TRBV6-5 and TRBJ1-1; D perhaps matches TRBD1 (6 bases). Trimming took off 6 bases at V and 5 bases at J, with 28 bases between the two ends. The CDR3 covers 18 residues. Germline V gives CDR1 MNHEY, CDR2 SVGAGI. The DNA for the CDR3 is TGTGCCAGCAGCTTCAAAGGGGGGCGACGTGAGGGCCCTACTGAAGCTTTCTTT. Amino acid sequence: CASSFKGGRREGPTEAFF.

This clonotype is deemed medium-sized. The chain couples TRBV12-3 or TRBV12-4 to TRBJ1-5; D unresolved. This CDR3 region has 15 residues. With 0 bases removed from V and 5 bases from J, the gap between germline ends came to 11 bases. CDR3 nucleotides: TGTGCCAGCAGTTTAGCGGGGATCGGGTATCAGCCCCAGCATTTT. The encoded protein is CASSLAGIGYQPQHF.

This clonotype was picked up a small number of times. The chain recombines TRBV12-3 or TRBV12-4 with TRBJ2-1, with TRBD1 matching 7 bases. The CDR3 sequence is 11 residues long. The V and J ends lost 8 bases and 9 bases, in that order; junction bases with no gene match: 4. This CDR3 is CASRRGPEQFF. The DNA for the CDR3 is TGTGCCAGCCGTAGGGGGCCTGAGCAGTTCTTC.

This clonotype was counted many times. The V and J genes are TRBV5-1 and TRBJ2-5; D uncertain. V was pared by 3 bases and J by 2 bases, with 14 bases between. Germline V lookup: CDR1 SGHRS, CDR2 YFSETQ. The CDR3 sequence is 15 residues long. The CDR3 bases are TGCGCCAGCAGCTCTCGATGGGCCGCTCAAGAGACCCAGTACTTC. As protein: CASSSRWAAQETQYF. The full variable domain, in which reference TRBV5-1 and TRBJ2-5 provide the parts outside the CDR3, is KAGVTQTPRYLIKTRGQQVTLSCSPISGHRSVSWYQQTPGQGLQFLFEYFSETQRNKGNFPGRFSGRQFSNSRSEMNVSTLELGDSALYLCASSSRWAAQETQYFGPGTRLLVL.

The CDR3 loop is CSVAAGAAEAFF. CDR3 nucleotide sequence: TGCAGCGTCGCCGCCGGAGCGGCTGAAGCTTTCTTT. The rearrangement joins TRBV29-1 to TRBJ1-1; D unresolved. V lost 6 bases, J lost 6 bases, and 14 bases lay in between. The CDR3 spans 12 residues. Germline V CDR1 and CDR2: SQVTM, ANQGSEA.

The CDR3 region has the DNA TGCAGCGTTGACGACTCGGGACCTTCCAATGAGCAGTTCTTC. Translation: CSVDDSGPSNEQFF. This chain connects TRBV29-1 to TRBJ2-1; tentatively, D is TRBD1 or TRBD2 (5 bases each). Germline CDR1 SQVTM, CDR2 ANQGSEA. CDR3 length equals 14 residues. V was clipped by 3 bases and J by 6 bases, with 15 bases between them.

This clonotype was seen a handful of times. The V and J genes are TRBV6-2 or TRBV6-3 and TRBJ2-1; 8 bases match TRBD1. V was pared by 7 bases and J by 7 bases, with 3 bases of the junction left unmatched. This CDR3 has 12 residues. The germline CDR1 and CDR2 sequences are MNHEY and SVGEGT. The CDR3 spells CASTRGRNEQFF. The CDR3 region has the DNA TGTGCCAGCACCAGGGGGCGGAATGAGCAGTTCTTC.

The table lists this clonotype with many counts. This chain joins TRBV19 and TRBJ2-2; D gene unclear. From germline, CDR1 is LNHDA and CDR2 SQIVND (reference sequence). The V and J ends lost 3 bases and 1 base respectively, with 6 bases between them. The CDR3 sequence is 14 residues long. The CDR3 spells CASSMGKNTGELFF. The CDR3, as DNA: TGTGCCAGTAGTATGGGGAAGAACACCGGGGAGCTGTTTTTT.

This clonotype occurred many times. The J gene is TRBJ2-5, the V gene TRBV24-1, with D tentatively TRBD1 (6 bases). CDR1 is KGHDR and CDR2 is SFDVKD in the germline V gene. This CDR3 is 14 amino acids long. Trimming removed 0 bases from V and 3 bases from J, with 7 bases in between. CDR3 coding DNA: TGTGCCACCAGTGATTTGGACAGGAAAGAGACCCAGTACTTC. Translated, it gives CATSDLDRKETQYF.

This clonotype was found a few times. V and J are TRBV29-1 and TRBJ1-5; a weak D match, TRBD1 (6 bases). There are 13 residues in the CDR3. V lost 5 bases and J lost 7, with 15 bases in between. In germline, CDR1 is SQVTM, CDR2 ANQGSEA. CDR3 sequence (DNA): TGCAGCGTTCTCGGGGGGCTCGGGCAGCCCCAGCATTTT. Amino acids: CSVLGGLGQPQHF. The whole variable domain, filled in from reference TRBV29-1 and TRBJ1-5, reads SAVISQKPSRDICQRGTSLTIQCQVDSQVTMMFWYRQQPGQSLTLIATANQGSEATYESGFVIDKFPISRPNLTFSTLTVSNMSPEDSSIYLCSVLGGLGQPQHFGDGTRLSIL.

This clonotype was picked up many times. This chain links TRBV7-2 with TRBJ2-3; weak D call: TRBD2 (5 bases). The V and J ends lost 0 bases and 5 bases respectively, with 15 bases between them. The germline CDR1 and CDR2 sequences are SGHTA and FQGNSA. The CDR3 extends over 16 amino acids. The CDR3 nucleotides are TGTGCCAGCAGCTTAGCGGCCGGCGGAGGCCGAGATACGCAGTATTTT. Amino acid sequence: CASSLAAGGGRDTQYF.

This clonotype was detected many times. For the CDR3, the DNA is TGTGCCAGCAGGAGGGACCGGAGCTCCTACGAGCAGTACTTC. This translates into CASRRDRSSYEQYF. The V call is TRBV14, the J call TRBJ2-7; D possibly matches TRBD1 or TRBD2 (5 bases each). The CDR3 is 14 amino acids. The ends were cut back, 6 bases at V and 0 bases at J, with 12 bases in the middle. Germline loops: CDR1 SGHDN, CDR2 FVKESK. Together with reference TRBV14 and TRBJ2-7, the CDR3 gives the full variable domain: EAGVTQFPSHSVIEKGQTVTLRCDPISGHDNLYWYRRVMGKEIKFLLHFVKESKQDESGMPNNRFLAERTGGTYSTLKVQPAELEDSGVYFCASRRDRSSYEQYFGPGTRLTVT.

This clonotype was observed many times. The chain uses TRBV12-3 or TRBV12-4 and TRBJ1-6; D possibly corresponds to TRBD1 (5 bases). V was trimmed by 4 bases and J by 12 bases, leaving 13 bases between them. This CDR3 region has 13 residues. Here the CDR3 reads CASSSIGRGPLHF. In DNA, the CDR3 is TGTGCCAGCAGTTCCATAGGGAGGGGACCCCTCCACTTT.

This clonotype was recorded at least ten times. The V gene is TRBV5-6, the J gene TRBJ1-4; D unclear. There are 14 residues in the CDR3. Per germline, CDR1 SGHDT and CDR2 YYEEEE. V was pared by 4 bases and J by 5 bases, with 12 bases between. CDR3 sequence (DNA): TGTGCCAGCAGCGGGAGGTGGAGAAATGAAAAACTGTTTTTT. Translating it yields CASSGRWRNEKLFF.

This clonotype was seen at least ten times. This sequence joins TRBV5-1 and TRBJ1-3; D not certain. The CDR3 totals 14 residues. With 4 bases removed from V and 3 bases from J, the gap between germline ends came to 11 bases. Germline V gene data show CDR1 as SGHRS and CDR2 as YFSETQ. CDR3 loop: CASSPRADGNTIYF. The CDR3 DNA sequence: TGCGCCAGCAGCCCCCGGGCCGATGGAAACACCATATATTTT.

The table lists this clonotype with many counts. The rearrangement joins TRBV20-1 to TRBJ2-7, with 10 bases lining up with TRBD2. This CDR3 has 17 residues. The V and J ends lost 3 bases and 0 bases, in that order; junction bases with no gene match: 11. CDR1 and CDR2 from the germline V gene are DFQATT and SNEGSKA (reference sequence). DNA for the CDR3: TGCAGTGCTAGGGGGACTAGCGCCGAAATTAGCTCCTACGAGCAGTACTTC. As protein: CSARGTSAEISSYEQYF.

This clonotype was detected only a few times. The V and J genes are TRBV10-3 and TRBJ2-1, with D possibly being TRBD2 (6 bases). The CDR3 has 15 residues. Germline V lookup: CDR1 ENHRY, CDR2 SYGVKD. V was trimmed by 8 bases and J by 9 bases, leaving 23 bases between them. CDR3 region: CAISQGSGRGGEQFF. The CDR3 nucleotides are TGTGCCATCTCCCAAGGTAGCGGCCGAGGCGGTGAGCAGTTCTTC.